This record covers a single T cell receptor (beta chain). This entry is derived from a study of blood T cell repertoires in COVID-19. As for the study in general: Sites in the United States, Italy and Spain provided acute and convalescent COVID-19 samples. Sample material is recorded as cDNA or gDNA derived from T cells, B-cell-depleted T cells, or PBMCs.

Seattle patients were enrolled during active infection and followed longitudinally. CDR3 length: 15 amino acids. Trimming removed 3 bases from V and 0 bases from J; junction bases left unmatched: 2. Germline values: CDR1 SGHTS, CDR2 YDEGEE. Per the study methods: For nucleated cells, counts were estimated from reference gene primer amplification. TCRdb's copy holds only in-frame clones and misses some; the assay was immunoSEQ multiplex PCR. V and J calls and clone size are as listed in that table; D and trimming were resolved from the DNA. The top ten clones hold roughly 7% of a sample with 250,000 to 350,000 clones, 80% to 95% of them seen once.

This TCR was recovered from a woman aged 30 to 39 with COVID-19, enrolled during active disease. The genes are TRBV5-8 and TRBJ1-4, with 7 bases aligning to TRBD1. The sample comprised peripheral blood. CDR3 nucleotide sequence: TGTGCCAGCAGCTCCGGACAGGCAACTAATGAAAAACTGTTTTTT. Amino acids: CASSSGQATNEKLFF.